This TCR beta chain originates from a study of identical twins. This clonotype was seen only a few times. Its target is unknown. In germline, CDR1 is KGHDR, CDR2 SFDVKD. The germline V and J ends were trimmed by 0 bases and 1 base, with 7 bases remaining between them. The CDR3 sequence is 15 residues long. Study-wide results and caveats: Models underestimated how often monozygotic twins shared out-of-frame TCR alpha.

TCRdb processed the 5' RACE reads anew with MiXCR; each CDR3 protein has one entry. The sample comprises around 230,000 distinct CDR3 sequences, less than 10% of which are singletons, and approximately 5.1% rests with the top ten. The sequenced material came from memory (CD45RO+) T cells sorted from blood. This chain connects TRBV24-1 to TRBJ2-3; D possibly corresponds to TRBD2 (5 bases). The TCR comes from a woman younger than 30 in good health. The CDR3 sequence is CATSDLRGGTDTQYF. CDR3 in DNA: TGTGCCACCAGTGATTTGCGGGGAGGCACAGATACGCAGTATTTT.